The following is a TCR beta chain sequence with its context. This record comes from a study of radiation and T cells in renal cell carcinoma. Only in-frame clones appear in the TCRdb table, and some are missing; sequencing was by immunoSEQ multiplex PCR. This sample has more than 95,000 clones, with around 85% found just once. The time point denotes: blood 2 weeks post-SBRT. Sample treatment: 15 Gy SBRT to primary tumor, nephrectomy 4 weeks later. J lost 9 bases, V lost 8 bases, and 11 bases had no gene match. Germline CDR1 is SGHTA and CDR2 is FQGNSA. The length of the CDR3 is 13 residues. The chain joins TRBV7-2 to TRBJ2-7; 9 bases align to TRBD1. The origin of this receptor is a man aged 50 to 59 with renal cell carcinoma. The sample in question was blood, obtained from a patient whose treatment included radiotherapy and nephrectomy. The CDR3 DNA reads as TGTGCCAGCGGGCCGGGACAGGGCATCAGGCAGTACTTC. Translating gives CASGPGQGIRQYF.